The 6 T cell receptor beta chains presented below share a single source sample, sequenced in a study of cytomegalovirus exposure and HLA in healthy donors (dated by TCRdb to about 2017). The protocol used for the library was the immunoSEQ multiplex PCR assay. The multiplex PCR relied on a mix of 60 forward primers for TCR Vbeta segments and 13 reverse primers for TCR Jbeta segments. Held by TCRdb, this immuneACCESS table contains in-frame sequences only and omits some clones. Under half of the omission traces to an unresolved V gene where checked; the cause of the rest is unknown. This sample is represented by roughly 150,000 clones; around three quarters of them were singletons. The ten most abundant clones make up around 3.1% of the sample. Sequenced input: PBMCs. The receptor source for this set is a male donor in good health and CMV-seronegative.

The chain links TRBV19 to TRBJ2-2; 7 bases fit TRBD2. The CDR3 covers 13 residues. The germline gives CDR1 LNHDA, CDR2 SQIVND (reference sequence). Losses at the gene ends were 11 bases for V and 4 bases for J; bases not matched to a gene: 7. CDR3 DNA sequence: TGTGCCGGGGAGGGCCGCGGCACCGGGGAGCTGTTTTTT. Encoded protein: CAGEGRGTGELFF.

The chain employs TRBV10-3 and TRBJ2-3; 11 nucleotides agree with TRBD2. The CDR3 is 16 amino acids. Per the germline V gene, CDR1 is ENHRY and CDR2 is SYGVKD. The trim removed 4 bases at V and 2 bases at J, leaving 5 bases unmatched. The CDR3 loop is CAISGSGGGTTDTQYF. The CDR3 nucleotides are TGTGCCATCAGTGGTAGCGGGGGGGGGACCACAGATACGCAGTATTTT.

The chain joins TRBV5-1 to TRBJ1-2; D might be TRBD1 (6 bases). This CDR3 spans 14 amino acids. V was clipped by 0 bases and J by 1 base, with 7 bases between them. The germline V gene has CDR1 SGHRS and CDR2 YFSETQ. The CDR3 sequence is CASSLGTVNYGYTF. CDR3 in DNA: TGCGCCAGCAGCTTGGGGACAGTTAACTATGGCTACACCTTC. The entire variable domain, with the rest obtained from reference TRBV5-1 and TRBJ1-2, is as follows: KAGVTQTPRYLIKTRGQQVTLSCSPISGHRSVSWYQQTPGQGLQFLFEYFSETQRNKGNFPGRFSGRQFSNSRSEMNVSTLELGDSALYLCASSLGTVNYGYTFGSGTRLTVV.

V gene TRBV27 combines with J gene TRBJ2-3, with 10 bases lining up with TRBD2. The J segment lost 5 bases and the V segment lost 2 bases, leaving 4 bases of the junction unmatched. The CDR3 consists of 15 residues. Germline V gives CDR1 MNHEY, CDR2 SMNVEV (reference sequence). CDR3 in amino acids: CASSLGASGGDTQYF. CDR3 DNA sequence: TGTGCCAGCAGTTTAGGGGCTAGCGGGGGAGATACGCAGTATTTT.

This chain links TRBV19 with TRBJ2-1, with 8 bases that match TRBD2. CDR1 and CDR2 from the germline V gene are LNHDA and SQIVND (reference sequence). J lost 1 base, V lost 10 bases, and 15 bases had no gene match. The CDR3 spans 17 residues. CDR3 nucleotides: TGTGCCACCGAACACGGGGGGCGGGGGGCGTCCTACAATGAGCAGTTCTTC. Amino acid sequence: CATEHGGRGASYNEQFF.

The chain has TRBV5-5 and TRBJ2-1; D is possibly TRBD2 (5 bases). V dropped 0 bases and J dropped 5 bases, with 9 bases sitting between them. Germline-derived CDR1 and CDR2 are SGHKS and YYEKEE (reference sequence). CDR3 length: 14 amino acids. CDR3: CASSLEVRDNEQFF. CDR3 in DNA: TGTGCCAGCAGCTTGGAGGTGCGGGACAATGAGCAGTTCTTC. Complete variable domain (other parts from reference TRBV5-5 and TRBJ2-1): DAGVTQSPTHLIKTRGQQVTLRCSPISGHKSVSWYQQVLGQGPQFIFQYYEKEERGRGNFPDRFSARQFPNYSSELNVNALLLGDSALYLCASSLEVRDNEQFFGPGTRLTVL.